These 26 T cell receptor beta chains came from one sample sequenced in a study of cytomegalovirus exposure and HLA in healthy donors (dated by TCRdb to 2015 to 2018). Library preparation was by the immunoSEQ multiplex PCR assay. Not all clones reach the TCRdb copy of this immuneACCESS table, which keeps in-frame sequences only. Checked studies attribute under half of the gap to unresolved V genes and leave the rest unexplained. The sample has about 200,000 clones on record, about 81% of them singletons. The ten biggest clones cover roughly 1.2% of the sample. Source material: PBMCs. These receptors were collected from a woman between 25 and 40 years old in good health and CMV-seronegative.

About this clone: The limits of the CDR3 on the DNA are not certain, so only TCRdb's listed CDR3 is given. The chain employs TRBV9 and TRBJ2-4; TRBD2 is taken as the D call from the table, unchecked against the DNA. The CDR3 spans 16 amino acids, including both terminal residues. Germline CDR1 and CDR2: SGDLS and YYNGEE. The CDR3 region is CASSVGRGTSGGPKYF.

CDR3 protein: CAWSVGSSGGETQYF. As DNA, the CDR3 is TGTGCCTGGAGTGTAGGTTCGAGCGGGGGAGAGACCCAGTACTTC. This chain joins TRBV30 and TRBJ2-5; 8 bases fit TRBD2. This CDR3 has 15 amino acids. The junction had 7 bases not matched to a gene; V was cut back by 0 bases and J by 4 bases. Germline CDR1 GTSNPN, CDR2 SVGIG (reference sequence).

The V gene is TRBV9, the J gene TRBJ1-2, with 8 bases lining up with TRBD1. The CDR3 extends over 17 amino acids. J lost 3 bases, V lost 4 bases, and 14 bases had no gene match. The germline CDR1 and CDR2 sequences are SGDLS and YYNGEE. CDR3 amino acids: CASSLTEGSGGDYGYTF. CDR3 bases: TGTGCCAGCAGCCTCACGGAGGGATCAGGGGGCGACTATGGCTACACCTTC. Combining the CDR3 with reference TRBV9 and TRBJ1-2 gives the whole variable domain DSGVTQTPKHLITATGQRVTLRCSPRSGDLSVYWYQQSLDQGLQFLIQYYNGEERAKGNILERFSAQQFPDLHSELNLSSLELGDSALYFCASSLTEGSGGDYGYTFGSGTRLTVV.

This clone appeared once. This chain's CDR3 is CASSYPTSRGTEAFF. DNA of the CDR3: TGTGCCAGCAGTTACCCTACGAGCAGGGGCACTGAAGCTTTCTTT. The chain recombines TRBV6-5 with TRBJ1-1; TRBD1 is a possible D gene (6 bases). Between the trimmed V and J ends, which lost 2 bases and 4 bases, there was a span of 14 bases. The CDR3 runs to 15 residues. Germline CDR1 MNHEY, CDR2 SVGAGI.

This chain uses TRBV2 with TRBJ2-3; 9 bases line up with TRBD2. V lost 3 bases and J lost 0; bases outside the gene matches: 10. CDR1 and CDR2 from the germline V gene are SNHLY and FYNNEI. The CDR3 spans 18 residues. The CDR3 loop is CASSDLAGGGSSTDTQYF. For the CDR3, the DNA is TGTGCCAGCAGTGACCTGGCGGGAGGGGGGTCTAGCACAGATACGCAGTATTTT.

The chain has TRBV7-2 and TRBJ2-7; D uncertain. V lost 0 bases and J 3 bases, leaving 9 bases between the germline ends. The CDR3 consists of 14 residues. Looked up from germline, CDR1 is SGHTA and CDR2 is FQGNSA. CDR3 protein: CASSLAEQNYEQYF. The CDR3 nucleotides are TGTGCCAGCAGCTTAGCTGAACAGAACTACGAGCAGTACTTC.

This clone was recorded many times. The rearrangement joins TRBV7-8 to TRBJ2-7; 10 nucleotides match TRBD2. Trimming took 5 bases from V and 4 from J; bases not matched to a gene: 8. There are 15 residues in the CDR3. Per the germline V gene, CDR1 is SGHVS and CDR2 is FQNEAQ. CDR3 DNA sequence: TGTGCCAGCAGCCAGGGTAGCGGGGGGATATACGAGCAGTACTTC. Encoded protein: CASSQGSGGIYEQYF.

The genes are TRBV19 and TRBJ1-5; D is unresolved. The CDR3 covers 13 residues. Germline CDR1 and CDR2: LNHDA and SQIVND (reference sequence). V dropped 6 bases and J dropped 7 bases, with 13 bases sitting between them. This CDR3 reads CASSAGLWQPQHF. CDR3 nucleotide sequence: TGTGCCAGTAGCGCGGGCCTCTGGCAGCCCCAGCATTTT.

This clone was counted a single time. The chain carries TRBV27 and TRBJ2-7; possibly TRBD2 for D (6 bases). V shed 6 bases and J shed 5 bases, with 20 bases lying between them. This CDR3 has 15 amino acids. Germline V CDR1 and CDR2: MNHEY, SMNVEV (reference sequence). CDR3 nucleotides: TGTGCCAGCAGCCCTCTAGACAGAGGCGGGAACGAGCAGTACTTC. Its protein product is CASSPLDRGGNEQYF.

V usage is TRBV6-5 and J usage is TRBJ1-2, with TRBD1 as a possible D gene (6 bases). Germline V gene data show CDR1 as MNHEY and CDR2 as SVGAGI. The CDR3 totals 13 residues. V shed 6 bases and J shed 8 bases, with 16 bases lying between them. The CDR3 DNA reads as TGTGCCAGCAGGCGCCGACAGGCCGGCGGCTACACCTTC. Protein product: CASRRRQAGGYTF.

The CDR3 bases are TGCGCCAGCAAGTACAGGCCTAATGAAAAACTGTTTTTT. Residues: CASKYRPNEKLFF. The V call is TRBV5-1, the J call TRBJ1-4; a possible D gene is TRBD1 (5 bases). V shed 6 bases and J shed 3 bases, with 9 bases lying between them. The CDR3 runs to 13 residues. Germline CDR1 is SGHRS and CDR2 is YFSETQ.

The chain employs TRBV9 and TRBJ1-1; D remains ambiguous. The CDR3 totals 16 residues. The germline V and J ends were trimmed by 0 bases and 5 bases, with 17 bases remaining between them. From germline, CDR1 is SGDLS and CDR2 YYNGEE. CDR3 DNA: TGTGCCAGCAGCGTAGGGGGTGGAGGGCCGGGAACTGAAGCTTTCTTT. Amino acids: CASSVGGGGPGTEAFF.

The rearrangement links TRBV2 to TRBJ1-1; the D gene is possibly TRBD1 (6 bases). The germline V gene encodes CDR1 SNHLY and CDR2 FYNNEI. This CDR3 is 13 amino acids long. V was cut by 10 bases and J by 4 bases, with 16 bases left in between. Written as DNA, the CDR3 is TGTGCCAACTCCCGGGACAAGGGCACTGAAGCTTTCTTT. The encoded protein is CANSRDKGTEAFF.

This clone was observed once. This chain uses TRBV6-4 with TRBJ2-7; D may be TRBD2 (5 bases). Per germline, CDR1 MRHNA and CDR2 SNTAGT. Trimming stripped 11 bases from V and 4 bases from J, with 21 bases between. This CDR3 is built from 14 residues. The CDR3, as DNA: TGTGCCCAACGCTTCGATTTCAGAGGGTACGAGCAGTACTTC. Its translation is CAQRFDFRGYEQYF.

The chain is built from TRBV27 and TRBJ1-6; 10 bases fit TRBD1. CDR3 length equals 15 residues. V was pared by 5 bases and J by 7 bases, with 5 bases of the junction left unmatched. Per germline, CDR1 MNHEY and CDR2 SMNVEV (reference sequence). CDR3 protein: CASSNMGQGNSPLHF. CDR3 bases: TGTGCCAGCAGTAACATGGGACAGGGGAATTCACCCCTCCACTTT.

V usage is TRBV2 and J usage is TRBJ1-4; D unclear. Germline V lookup: CDR1 SNHLY, CDR2 FYNNEI. This CDR3 contains 17 residues. Between the trimmed V and J ends, which lost 7 bases and 2 bases, there was a span of 20 bases. CDR3 sequence (DNA): TGTGCCAGCACTCCACTACCGGGGTCGGGGACTAATGAAAAACTGTTTTTT. This gives the protein CASTPLPGSGTNEKLFF.

This clone was seen only a few times. The chain uses TRBV2 and TRBJ1-2; D is possibly TRBD1 (5 bases). V lost 3 bases and J 4 bases, leaving 9 bases between the germline ends. Germline V lookup: CDR1 SNHLY, CDR2 FYNNEI. The CDR3 length is 13 residues. The CDR3: CASSDQGVYGYTF. For the CDR3, the DNA is TGTGCCAGCAGTGATCAGGGCGTCTATGGCTACACCTTC.

The V call is TRBV2, the J call TRBJ1-5; TRBD1 aligns across 7 bases. V trimming: 6 bases; J trimming: 3 bases; junction bases outside the gene matches: 14. Germline CDR1 SNHLY, CDR2 FYNNEI. This CDR3 is 17 amino acids long. Here the CDR3 DNA reads TGTGCCAGCAGACCTGCAGGGGGAATTTTACCCAATCAGCCCCAGCATTTT. The encoded protein is CASRPAGGILPNQPQHF.

The CDR3 here is CATSREVGAYEQYF. The CDR3 DNA reads as TGTGCCACCAGCAGAGAAGTAGGGGCCTACGAGCAGTACTTC. The chain couples TRBV15 to TRBJ2-7; D possibly corresponds to TRBD1 (5 bases). Between the trimmed V and J ends, which lost 0 bases and 2 bases, there was a span of 8 bases. The CDR3 loop spans 14 amino acids. Germline values: CDR1 LNHNV, CDR2 YYDKDF (reference sequence).

This sequence joins TRBV6-5 and TRBJ1-2; D possibly corresponds to TRBD1 (5 bases). The V and J ends lost 4 bases and 8 bases respectively, with 20 bases between them. CDR3 size: 15 residues. Germline loops: CDR1 MNHEY, CDR2 SVGAGI. DNA of the CDR3: TGTGCCAGCAGTTTCCTCGTTGGCGGGACGGAAGGCTACACCTTC. It is translated as CASSFLVGGTEGYTF.

CDR3 sequence: CASSTTGVNYEQYF. The CDR3 nucleotides are TGTGCCAGCAGTACTACAGGGGTGAACTACGAGCAGTACTTC. The chain recombines TRBV28 with TRBJ2-7, with TRBD1 matching over 7 bases. The CDR3 extends over 14 amino acids. The germline CDR1 and CDR2 sequences are MDHEN and SYDVKM. Unmatched junction bases numbered 7, after V lost 5 bases and J lost 3 bases.

The gene calls are TRBV7-9 and TRBJ1-1, with D perhaps matching TRBD1 (6 bases). The germline V gene encodes CDR1 SEHNR and CDR2 FQNEAQ (reference sequence). V shed 1 base and J shed 0 bases, with 15 bases lying between them. This CDR3 has 17 residues. In DNA, the CDR3 is TGTGCCAGCAGCTTAGGTTCAGGGGCCCTCATGAACACTGAAGCTTTCTTT. Translating it yields CASSLGSGALMNTEAFF. Full variable domain (rest looked up from reference TRBV7-9 and TRBJ1-1): DTGVSQNPRHKITKRGQNVTFRCDPISEHNRLYWYRQTLGQGPEFLTYFQNEAQLEKSRLLSDRFSAERPKGSFSTLEIQRTEQGDSAMYLCASSLGSGALMNTEAFFGQGTRLTVV.

V and J are TRBV28 and TRBJ1-5; TRBD1 matches at 7 bases. V dropped 4 bases and J dropped 4; count of bases not matched to a gene: 7. The germline CDR1 and CDR2 sequences are MDHEN and SYDVKM. CDR3 length: 15 residues. The CDR3 region has the DNA TGTGCCAGCAGTTCCCGGACAGGCGGGAATCAGCCCCAGCATTTT. It is translated as CASSSRTGGNQPQHF.

The chain recombines TRBV28 with TRBJ2-1; 10 nucleotides agree with TRBD2. V lost 4 bases, J lost 3 bases, and 9 bases stayed unmatched. CDR1 is MDHEN and CDR2 is SYDVKM in the germline V gene. CDR3 size: 17 residues. The CDR3 is CASSSPLPSGGYNEQFF. The CDR3 DNA reads TGTGCCAGCAGTTCCCCCCTCCCTAGCGGGGGCTACAATGAGCAGTTCTTC.

The CDR3 DNA sequence: TGTGCCAGCAGATTAGCGGGACTCTCCTACGAGCAGTACTTC. Translating gives CASRLAGLSYEQYF. V and J are TRBV5-8 and TRBJ2-7; 8 bases fit TRBD2. Germline loops: CDR1 SGHTS, CDR2 YDEGEE. V lost 5 bases to trimming and J lost 0 bases; unmatched junction nucleotides: 4. There are 14 residues in the CDR3. The full variable domain, in which reference TRBV5-8 and TRBJ2-7 provide the parts outside the CDR3, is EAGVTQSPTHLIKTRGQQATLRCSPISGHTSVYWYQQALGLGLQFLLWYDEGEERNRGNFPPRFSGRQFPNYSSELNVNALELEDSALYLCASRLAGLSYEQYFGPGTRLTVT.

The gene calls are TRBV7-8 and TRBJ2-5; a weak D match, TRBD2 (5 bases). Trimming took off 4 bases at V and 5 bases at J, with 8 bases between the two ends. The CDR3 runs to 12 residues. In germline, CDR1 is SGHVS, CDR2 FQNEAQ. In DNA form, the CDR3 reads TGTGCCAGCAGCTCGAGAGGGGAGACCCAGTACTTC. Encoded protein: CASSSRGETQYF.